This T cell receptor (beta chain) was captured in a study of naive and memory T cell subsets. Remarks on this clonotype: Its antigen is still unknown.

CMV status came from CD4+ IFNgamma after overnight CMV lysate stimulation. Both TRBC1 and TRBC2 were covered by a beta constant-region primer of two equimolar oligonucleotides. Ligated cDNA was amplified by four rounds of PCR with nested alpha and beta constant-region primers and SP2. TCRdb reanalysed the UMI-ligation and nested PCR reads using MiXCR and keeps one entry per CDR3 protein. Among roughly 100,000 distinct CDR3 sequences, 13% to 15% were seen once, and the ten largest hold 2.8%. Findings of the study overall: Naive and memory subsets had different power law exponents for TCR abundance. Possibly reflecting memory cells re-expressing CD45RA, a few larger clonotypes occurred in naive repertoires, especially CD8. Activation and differentiation may alter RNA-based TCR counts.

The sequence derives from a human donor in good health. What was sequenced was naive CD8+ T cells from blood.

CDR3 DNA sequence: TGTGCCAGTAGCTCGCGGGACAGAAACACCGGGGAGCTGTTTTTT. The encoded protein is CASSSRDRNTGELFF. This sequence joins TRBV19 and TRBJ2-2, with D possibly being TRBD1 (7 bases). Deletions cut 6 bases from V and 2 bases from J, with 13 bases between. This CDR3 comprises 15 residues. Germline CDR1 is LNHDA and CDR2 is SQIVND (reference sequence).